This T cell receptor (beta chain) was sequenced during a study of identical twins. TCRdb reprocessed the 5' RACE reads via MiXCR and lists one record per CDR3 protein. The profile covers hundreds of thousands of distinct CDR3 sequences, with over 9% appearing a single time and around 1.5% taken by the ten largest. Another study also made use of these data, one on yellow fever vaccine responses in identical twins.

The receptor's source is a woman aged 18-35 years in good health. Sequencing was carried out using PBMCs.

In nucleotides, the CDR3 is TGCAGTGCCCTCCCTGGGGGCAGGGACACCGGGGAGCTGTTTTTT. Translated: CSALPGGRDTGELFF. V usage is TRBV20-1 and J usage is TRBJ2-2; perhaps TRBD1 as D (6 bases). CDR1 DFQATT and CDR2 SNEGSKA come from the germline V gene (reference sequence). The CDR3 spans 15 residues. V lost 6 bases, J lost 3 bases, and 17 bases lay in between.